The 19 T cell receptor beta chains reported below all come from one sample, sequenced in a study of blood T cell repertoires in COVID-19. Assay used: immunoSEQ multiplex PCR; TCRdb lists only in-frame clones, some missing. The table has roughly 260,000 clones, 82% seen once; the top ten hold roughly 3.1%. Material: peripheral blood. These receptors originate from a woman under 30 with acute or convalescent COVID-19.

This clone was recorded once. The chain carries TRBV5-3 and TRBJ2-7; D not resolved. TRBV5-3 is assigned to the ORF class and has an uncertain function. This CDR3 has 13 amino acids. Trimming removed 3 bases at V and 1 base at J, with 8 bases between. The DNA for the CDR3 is TGTGCCAGAAGCTCCCCGGGTTCCTACGAGCAGTACTTC. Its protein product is CARSSPGSYEQYF.

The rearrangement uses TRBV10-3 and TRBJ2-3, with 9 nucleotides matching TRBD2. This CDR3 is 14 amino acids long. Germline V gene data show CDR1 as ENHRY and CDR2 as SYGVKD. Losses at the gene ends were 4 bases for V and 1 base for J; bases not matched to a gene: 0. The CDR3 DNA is TGTGCCATCAGTGGGACTAGCGGCACAGATACGCAGTATTTT. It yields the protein CAISGTSGTDTQYF.

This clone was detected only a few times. The CDR3: CASSLGSQPQHF. In nucleotides, the CDR3 is TGTGCCAGCAGTTTGGGGAGTCAGCCCCAGCATTTT. The J gene is TRBJ1-5, the V gene TRBV28; no reliable D call. The CDR3 is made up of 12 amino acids. V lost 3 bases and J 6 bases, leaving 6 bases between the germline ends. CDR1 MDHEN and CDR2 SYDVKM come from the germline V gene.

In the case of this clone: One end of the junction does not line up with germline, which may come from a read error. The CDR3 region has the DNA TGTGCTAGCAGCTTAGCGAGCCCTCTGGCAGGAAGCTCCTACAATGAGCAGTTCTTC. Translating it yields CASSLASPLAGSSYNEQFF. The genes are TRBV7-7 and TRBJ2-1; TRBD2 is a possible D gene (5 bases). This CDR3 has 19 residues. Germline V CDR1 and CDR2: SSHAT, FNYEAQ (reference sequence).

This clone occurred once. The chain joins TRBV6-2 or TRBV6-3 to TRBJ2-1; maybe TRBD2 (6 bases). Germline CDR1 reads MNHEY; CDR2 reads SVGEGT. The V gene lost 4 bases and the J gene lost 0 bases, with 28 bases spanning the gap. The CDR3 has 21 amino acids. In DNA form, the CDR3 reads TGTGCCAGCAGTTTTATCGGGAGTGCGGGAAGCCTTCTCCGCTCCTACAATGAGCAGTTCTTC. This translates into CASSFIGSAGSLLRSYNEQFF.

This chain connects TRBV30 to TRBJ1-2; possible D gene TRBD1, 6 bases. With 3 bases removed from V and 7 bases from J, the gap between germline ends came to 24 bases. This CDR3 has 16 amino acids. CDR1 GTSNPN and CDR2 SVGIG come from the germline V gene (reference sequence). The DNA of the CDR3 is TGTGCCTGGAGAGAAAAATACCGGGACAACCTATTTGGCTACACCTTC. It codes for CAWREKYRDNLFGYTF.

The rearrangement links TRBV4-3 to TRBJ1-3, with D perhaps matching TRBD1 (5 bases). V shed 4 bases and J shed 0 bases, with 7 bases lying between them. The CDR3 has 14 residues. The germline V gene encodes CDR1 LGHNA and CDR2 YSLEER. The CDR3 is CASSLQGSGNTIYF. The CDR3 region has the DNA TGCGCCAGCAGCCTCCAGGGCTCTGGAAACACCATATATTTT.

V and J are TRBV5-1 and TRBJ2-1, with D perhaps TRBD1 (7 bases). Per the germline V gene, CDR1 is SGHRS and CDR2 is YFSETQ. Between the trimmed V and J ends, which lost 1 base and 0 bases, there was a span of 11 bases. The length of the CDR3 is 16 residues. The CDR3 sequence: CASSLQGGGSYNEQFF. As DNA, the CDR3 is TGCGCCAGCAGCTTGCAGGGGGGAGGCTCCTACAATGAGCAGTTCTTC.

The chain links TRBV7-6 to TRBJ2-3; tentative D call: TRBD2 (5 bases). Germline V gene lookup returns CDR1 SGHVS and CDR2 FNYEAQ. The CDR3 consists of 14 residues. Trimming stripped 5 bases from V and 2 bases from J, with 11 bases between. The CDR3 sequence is CASSISGYTDTQYF. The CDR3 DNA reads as TGTGCCAGCAGCATAAGCGGATACACAGATACGCAGTATTTT.

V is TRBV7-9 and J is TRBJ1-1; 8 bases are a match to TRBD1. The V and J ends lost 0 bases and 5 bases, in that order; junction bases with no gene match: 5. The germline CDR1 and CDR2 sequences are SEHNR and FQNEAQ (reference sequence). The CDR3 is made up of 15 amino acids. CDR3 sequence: CASSLASGTGTEAFF. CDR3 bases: TGTGCCAGCAGCTTAGCGTCCGGGACAGGAACTGAAGCTTTCTTT.

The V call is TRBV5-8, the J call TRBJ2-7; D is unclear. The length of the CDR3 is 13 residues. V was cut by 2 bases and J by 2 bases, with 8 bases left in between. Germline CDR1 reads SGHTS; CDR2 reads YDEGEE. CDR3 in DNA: TGTGCCAGCAGCTTTTCTCGGGCCTACGAGCAGTACTTC. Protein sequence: CASSFSRAYEQYF.

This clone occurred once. The CDR3 region is CASSFSSGIYNEQFF. The CDR3 nucleotides read TGCGCCAGCAGCTTCTCTAGCGGGATTTACAATGAGCAGTTCTTC. V and J are TRBV5-1 and TRBJ2-1; 9 bases line up with TRBD2. The CDR3 loop spans 15 amino acids. The germline V gene has CDR1 SGHRS and CDR2 YFSETQ. Trimming cost V 2 bases and J 4 bases; bases outside gene matches: 4.

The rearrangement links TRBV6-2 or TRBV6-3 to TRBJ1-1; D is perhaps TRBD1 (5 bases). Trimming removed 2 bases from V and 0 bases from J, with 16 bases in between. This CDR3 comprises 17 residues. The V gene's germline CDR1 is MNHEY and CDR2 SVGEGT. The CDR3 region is CASSYPAGFSMNTEAFF. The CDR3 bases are TGTGCCAGCAGTTACCCAGCAGGGTTCTCAATGAACACTGAAGCTTTCTTT.

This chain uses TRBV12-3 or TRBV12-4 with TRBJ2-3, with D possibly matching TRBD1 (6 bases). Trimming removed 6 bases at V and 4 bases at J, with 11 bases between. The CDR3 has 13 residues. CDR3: CASRDSPPDTQYF. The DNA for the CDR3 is TGTGCCAGCAGGGACAGTCCCCCAGATACGCAGTATTTT.

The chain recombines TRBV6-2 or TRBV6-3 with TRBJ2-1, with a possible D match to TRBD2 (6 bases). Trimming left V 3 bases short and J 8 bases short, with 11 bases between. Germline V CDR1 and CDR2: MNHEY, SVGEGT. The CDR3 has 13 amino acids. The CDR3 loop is CASSYAGSHEQFF. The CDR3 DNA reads TGTGCCAGCAGTTATGCGGGGTCCCATGAGCAGTTCTTC.

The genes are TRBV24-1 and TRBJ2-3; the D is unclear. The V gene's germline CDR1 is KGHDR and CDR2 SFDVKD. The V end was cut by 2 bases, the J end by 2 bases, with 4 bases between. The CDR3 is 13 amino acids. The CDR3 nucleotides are TGTGCCACCAGTGATTCTTACACAGATACGCAGTATTTT. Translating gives CATSDSYTDTQYF.

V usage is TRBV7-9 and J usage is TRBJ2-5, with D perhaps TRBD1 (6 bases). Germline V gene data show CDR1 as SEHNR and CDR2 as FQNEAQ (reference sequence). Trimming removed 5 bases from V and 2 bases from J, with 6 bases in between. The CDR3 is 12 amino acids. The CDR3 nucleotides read TGTGCCAGCAGCCAGGGGCAAGAGACCCAGTACTTC. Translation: CASSQGQETQYF. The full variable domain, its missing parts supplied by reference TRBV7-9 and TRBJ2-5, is DTGVSQNPRHKITKRGQNVTFRCDPISEHNRLYWYRQTLGQGPEFLTYFQNEAQLEKSRLLSDRFSAERPKGSFSTLEIQRTEQGDSAMYLCASSQGQETQYFGPGTRLLVL.

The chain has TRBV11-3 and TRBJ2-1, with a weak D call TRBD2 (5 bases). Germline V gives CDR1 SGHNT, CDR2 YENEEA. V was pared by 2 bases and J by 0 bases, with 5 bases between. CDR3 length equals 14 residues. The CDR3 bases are TGTGCCAGCAGCTTAACTAGCTCCTACAATGAGCAGTTCTTC. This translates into CASSLTSSYNEQFF. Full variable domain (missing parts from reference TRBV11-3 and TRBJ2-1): EAGVVQSPRYKIIEKKQPVAFWCNPISGHNTLYWYLQNLGQGPELLIRYENEEAVDDSQLPKDRFSAERLKGVDSTLKIQPAELGDSAVYLCASSLTSSYNEQFFGPGTRLTVL.

CDR3 region: CASSPSPLAGVTNEQFF. In DNA form, the CDR3 reads TGTGCCAGCAGCCCCTCCCCTCTAGCGGGAGTAACAAATGAGCAGTTCTTC. The rearrangement joins TRBV7-9 to TRBJ2-1, with TRBD2 identical over 10 bases. The CDR3 runs to 17 residues. J gave up 7 bases and V 5 bases, and 14 bases lay outside the gene matches. CDR1 and CDR2 from the germline V gene are SEHNR and FQNEAQ (reference sequence).